This TCR beta chain was identified in a study of shared clonotypes between healthy human individuals. This CDR3 contains 15 residues. Germline values: CDR1 SGHRS, CDR2 YFSETQ. J lost 3 bases, V lost 0 bases, and 0 bases had no gene match. In replicate PCRs of sorted subsets, about 200 ng DNA, about 30,000 T cell genomes, was used. Method: immunoSEQ multiplex PCR; TCRdb's copy keeps in-frame clones and lacks some. The sample shows millions of clones, 95% of them seen only once. This clone was recorded only once. Additional DNA sequences in this sample encode the identical CDR3. Every contributor of samples was a Caucasian grown-up residing in Nashville, Tennessee.

The sequencing input was naive CD4+ T cells sorted from blood. Regarding subset: CD45RA+ positively selected. The chain combines TRBV5-1 with TRBJ1-4; TRBD1 agrees at 9 bases. The receptor was isolated from a man in his late teens or twenties in good health. CDR3 protein: CASSLGTGANEKLFF. The CDR3 DNA sequence: TGCGCCAGCAGCTTGGGGACAGGGGCTAATGAAAAACTGTTTTTT. The full variable domain, its missing parts supplied by reference TRBV5-1 and TRBJ1-4, is KAGVTQTPRYLIKTRGQQVTLSCSPISGHRSVSWYQQTPGQGLQFLFEYFSETQRNKGNFPGRFSGRQFSNSRSEMNVSTLELGDSALYLCASSLGTGANEKLFFGSGTQLSVL.